This TCR beta chain was retrieved from a study of blood T cells in healthy people across ages. Notes on the study in general: Comparison with aged donors showed that long-lived donors had more naive CD4+ cells and higher diversity. Those diversity estimates obtained from one million T cells were thought to be underestimates. Unsorted PBMCs prevented conclusive naive versus antigen-experienced comparison.

Ten or more counts support this clonotype. Its antigen remains unknown. It was with a sample-barcoded 5' primer and a J-beta primer mix that a second PCR of about 6 to 12 cycles was run. A minimum of 2.5 million CDR3-containing paired-end reads was obtained for each sample. TCRdb independently ran MiXCR on the 5' RACE reads; one entry per CDR3 protein. The sample includes hundreds of thousands of distinct CDR3 sequences, more than 45% of them seen just once. J lost 3 bases, V lost 4 bases, and 6 bases had no gene match. The CDR3 is 14 amino acids. Germline V lookup: CDR1 LGHNA, CDR2 YNFKEQ. Sequencing used blood. The chain combines TRBV4-2 with TRBJ2-7, with TRBD1 matching over 7 bases. The TCR originated in a man younger than 40 in good health. CDR3 protein: CASSREPGGYEQYF. The CDR3 DNA is TGTGCCAGCAGCCGGGAACCAGGGGGCTACGAGCAGTACTTC.